Described below is a single T cell receptor (beta chain) sequence and its context. A template switching step added UMIs, each with a 6-nucleotide sample barcode. After re-calling the 5' RACE reads, TCRdb lists one entry per CDR3 protein, DNA absent. The sample totals hundreds of thousands of distinct CDR3 sequences; its top ten clones hold 2% to 2.5%. This specimen comes from a study of monozygotic twins with inflammatory bowel disease. Researchers collected 2 to 2.5 ml of blood per donor. The origin of this receptor is a human donor with ulcerative colitis or Crohn's disease, or a healthy co-twin of an affected twin (not recorded which). The sequenced material came from blood.

CDR3 region: CASSFGGSAYEQYF. The rearrangement joins TRBV5-1 to TRBJ2-7; TCRdb gives TRBD1 as the D gene, but with no DNA this cannot be confirmed. CDR3 length equals 14 residues. Germline V lookup: CDR1 SGHRS, CDR2 YFSETQ.